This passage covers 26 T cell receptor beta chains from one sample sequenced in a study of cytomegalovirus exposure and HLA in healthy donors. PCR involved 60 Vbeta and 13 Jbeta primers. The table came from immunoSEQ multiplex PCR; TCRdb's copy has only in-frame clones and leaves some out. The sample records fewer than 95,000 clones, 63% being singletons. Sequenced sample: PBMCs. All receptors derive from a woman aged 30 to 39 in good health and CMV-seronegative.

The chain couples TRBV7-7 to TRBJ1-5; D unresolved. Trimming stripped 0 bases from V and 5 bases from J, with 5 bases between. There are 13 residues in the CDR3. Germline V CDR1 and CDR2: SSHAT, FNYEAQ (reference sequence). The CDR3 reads CASSLAPDQPQHF. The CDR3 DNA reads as TGTGCCAGCAGCTTAGCCCCGGATCAGCCCCAGCATTTT.

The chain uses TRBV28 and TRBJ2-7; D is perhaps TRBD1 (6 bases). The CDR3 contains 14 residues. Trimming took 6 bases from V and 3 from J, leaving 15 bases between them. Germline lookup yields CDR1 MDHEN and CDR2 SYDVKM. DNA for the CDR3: TGTGCCAGCAGGGGCCTTGGACAGTTCTACGAGCAGTACTTC. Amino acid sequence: CASRGLGQFYEQYF.

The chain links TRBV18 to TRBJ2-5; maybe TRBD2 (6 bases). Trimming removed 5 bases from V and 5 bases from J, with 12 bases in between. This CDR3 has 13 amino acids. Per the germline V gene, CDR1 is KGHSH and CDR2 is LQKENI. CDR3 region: CASSTDGGETQYF. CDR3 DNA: TGTGCCAGCTCAACCGATGGGGGGGAGACCCAGTACTTC.

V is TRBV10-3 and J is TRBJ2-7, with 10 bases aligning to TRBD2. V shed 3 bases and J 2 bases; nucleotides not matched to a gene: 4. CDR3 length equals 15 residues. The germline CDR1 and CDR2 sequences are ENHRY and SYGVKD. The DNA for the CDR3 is TGTGCCATCAGTGAAGGACTAGCGGCCGCCTACGAGCAGTACTTC. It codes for CAISEGLAAAYEQYF.

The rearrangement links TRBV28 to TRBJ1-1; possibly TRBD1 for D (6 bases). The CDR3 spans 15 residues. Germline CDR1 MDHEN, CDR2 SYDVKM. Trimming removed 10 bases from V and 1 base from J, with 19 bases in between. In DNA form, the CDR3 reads TGTGCCACCCTGGGGGGGGGCGCGGGGAACACTGAAGCTTTCTTT. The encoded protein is CATLGGGAGNTEAFF. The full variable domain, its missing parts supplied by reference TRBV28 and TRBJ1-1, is DVKVTQSSRYLVKRTGEKVFLECVQDMDHENMFWYRQDPGLGLRLIYFSYDVKMKEKGDIPEGYSVSREKKERFSLILESASTNQTSMYLCATLGGGAGNTEAFFGQGTRLTVV.

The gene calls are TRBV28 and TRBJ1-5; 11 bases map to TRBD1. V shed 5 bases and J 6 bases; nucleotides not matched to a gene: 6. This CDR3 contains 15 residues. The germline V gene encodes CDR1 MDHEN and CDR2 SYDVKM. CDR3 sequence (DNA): TGTGCCAGCAGTGCCGGACAGGGGGCGGGTCAGCCCCAGCATTTT. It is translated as CASSAGQGAGQPQHF. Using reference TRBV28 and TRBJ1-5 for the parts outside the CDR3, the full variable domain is DVKVTQSSRYLVKRTGEKVFLECVQDMDHENMFWYRQDPGLGLRLIYFSYDVKMKEKGDIPEGYSVSREKKERFSLILESASTNQTSMYLCASSAGQGAGQPQHFGDGTRLSIL.

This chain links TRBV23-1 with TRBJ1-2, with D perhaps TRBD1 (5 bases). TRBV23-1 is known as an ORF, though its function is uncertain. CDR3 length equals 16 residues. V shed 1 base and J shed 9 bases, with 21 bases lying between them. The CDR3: CASSQLKRGWRNSYTF. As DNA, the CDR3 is TGCGCCAGCAGTCAATTGAAAAGGGGCTGGCGGAATAGCTACACCTTC.

Here the CDR3 reads CASSLPLEKLFF. In nucleotides, the CDR3 is TGTGCCAGCAGCTTGCCTCTTGAAAAACTGTTTTTT. The chain employs TRBV5-4 and TRBJ1-4; D gene ambiguous. V was pared by 1 base and J by 7 bases, with 5 bases between. The CDR3 is 12 residues long. Germline values: CDR1 SGHNT, CDR2 YYREEE (reference sequence).

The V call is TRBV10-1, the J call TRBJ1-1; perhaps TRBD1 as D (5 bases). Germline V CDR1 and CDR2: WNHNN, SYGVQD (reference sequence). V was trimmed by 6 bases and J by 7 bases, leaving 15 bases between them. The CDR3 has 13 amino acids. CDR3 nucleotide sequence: TGCGCCAGCAGGGTGCAACCTGACAGTGAAGCTTTCTTT. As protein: CASRVQPDSEAFF.

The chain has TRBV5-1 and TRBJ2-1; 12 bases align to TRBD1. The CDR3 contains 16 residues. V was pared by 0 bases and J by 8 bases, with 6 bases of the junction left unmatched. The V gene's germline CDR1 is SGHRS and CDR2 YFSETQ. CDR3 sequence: CASSLDGTGGFDEQFF. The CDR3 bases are TGCGCCAGCAGCTTGGACGGGACAGGGGGCTTCGATGAGCAGTTCTTC. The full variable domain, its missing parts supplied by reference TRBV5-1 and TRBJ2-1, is KAGVTQTPRYLIKTRGQQVTLSCSPISGHRSVSWYQQTPGQGLQFLFEYFSETQRNKGNFPGRFSGRQFSNSRSEMNVSTLELGDSALYLCASSLDGTGGFDEQFFGPGTRLTVL.

The CDR3 coding sequence is TGTGCCAGCAGAAAAACCGGGACAGGCAAAGATACGCAGTATTTT. Protein product: CASRKTGTGKDTQYF. The rearrangement joins TRBV7-2 to TRBJ2-3, with 8 positions matching TRBD1. The CDR3 runs to 15 residues. Trimming removed 6 bases from V and 5 bases from J; junction bases left unmatched: 10. Per germline, CDR1 SGHTA and CDR2 FQGNSA.

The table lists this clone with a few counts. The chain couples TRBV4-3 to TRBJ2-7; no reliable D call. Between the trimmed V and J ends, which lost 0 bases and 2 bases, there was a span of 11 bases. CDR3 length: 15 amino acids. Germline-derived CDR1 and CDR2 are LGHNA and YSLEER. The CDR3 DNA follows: TGCGCCAGCAGCCAAGATTGGCGACAAACCTACGAGCAGTACTTC. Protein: CASSQDWRQTYEQYF.

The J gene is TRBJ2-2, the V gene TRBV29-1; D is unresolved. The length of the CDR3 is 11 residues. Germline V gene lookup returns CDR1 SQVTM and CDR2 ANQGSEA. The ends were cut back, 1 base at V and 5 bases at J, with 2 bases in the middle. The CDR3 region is CSVEATGELFF. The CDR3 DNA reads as TGCAGCGTTGAAGCTACCGGGGAGCTGTTTTTT.

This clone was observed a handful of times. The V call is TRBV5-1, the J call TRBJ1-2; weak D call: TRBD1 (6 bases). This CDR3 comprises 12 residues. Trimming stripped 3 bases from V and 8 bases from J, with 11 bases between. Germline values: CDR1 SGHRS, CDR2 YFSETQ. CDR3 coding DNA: TGCGCCAGCAGCTCGGACAGTTGGGGCTACACCTTC. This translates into CASSSDSWGYTF.

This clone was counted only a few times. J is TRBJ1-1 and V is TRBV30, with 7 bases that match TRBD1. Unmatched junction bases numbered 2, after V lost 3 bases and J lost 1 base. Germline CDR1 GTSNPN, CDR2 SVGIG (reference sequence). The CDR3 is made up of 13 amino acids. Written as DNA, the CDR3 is TGTGCCTGGAGCCCAGGGGGGAACACTGAAGCTTTCTTT. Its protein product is CAWSPGGNTEAFF. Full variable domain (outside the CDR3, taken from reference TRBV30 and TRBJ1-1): SQTIHQWPATLVQPVGSPLSLECTVEGTSNPNLYWYRQAAGRGLQLLFYSVGIGQISSEVPQNLSASRPQDRQFILSSKKLLLSDSGFYLCAWSPGGNTEAFFGQGTRLTVV.

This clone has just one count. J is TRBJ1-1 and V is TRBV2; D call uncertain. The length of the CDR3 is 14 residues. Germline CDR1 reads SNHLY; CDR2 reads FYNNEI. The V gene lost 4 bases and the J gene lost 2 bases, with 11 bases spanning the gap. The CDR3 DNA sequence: TGTGCCAGCAGTGTAGCAGCAGGAAACACTGAAGCTTTCTTT. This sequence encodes CASSVAAGNTEAFF.

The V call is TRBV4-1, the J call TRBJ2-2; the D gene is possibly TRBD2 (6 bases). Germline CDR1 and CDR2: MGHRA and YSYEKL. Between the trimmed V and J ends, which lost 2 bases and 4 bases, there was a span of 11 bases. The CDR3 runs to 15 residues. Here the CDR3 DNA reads TGCGCCAGCAGCCAACTGGGGGGACCCACCGGGGAGCTGTTTTTT. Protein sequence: CASSQLGGPTGELFF.

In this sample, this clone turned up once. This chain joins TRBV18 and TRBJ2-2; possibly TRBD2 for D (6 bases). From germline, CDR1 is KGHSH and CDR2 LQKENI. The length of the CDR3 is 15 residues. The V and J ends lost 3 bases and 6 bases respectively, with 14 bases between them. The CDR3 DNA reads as TGTGCCAGCTCACCCGCGGGACTTTATCCCGGGGAGCTGTTTTTT. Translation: CASSPAGLYPGELFF.

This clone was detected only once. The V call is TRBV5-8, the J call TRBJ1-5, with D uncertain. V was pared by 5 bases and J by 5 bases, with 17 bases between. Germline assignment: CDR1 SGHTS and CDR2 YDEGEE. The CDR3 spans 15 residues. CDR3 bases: TGTGCCAGCAGTCCTGCTACCACGTATTATCAGCCCCAGCATTTT. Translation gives CASSPATTYYQPQHF.

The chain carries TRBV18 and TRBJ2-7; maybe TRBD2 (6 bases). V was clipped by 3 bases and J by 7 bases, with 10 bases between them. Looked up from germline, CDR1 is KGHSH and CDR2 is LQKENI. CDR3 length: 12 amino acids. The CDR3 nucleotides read TGTGCCAGCTCACCGGGAGGCCGGGAGCAGTACTTC. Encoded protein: CASSPGGREQYF.

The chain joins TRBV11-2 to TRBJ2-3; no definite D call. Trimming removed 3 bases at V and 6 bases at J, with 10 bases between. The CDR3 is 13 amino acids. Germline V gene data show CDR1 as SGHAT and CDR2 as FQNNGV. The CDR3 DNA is TGTGCCAGCAGCTTGTTGCGTACGGATACGCAGTATTTT. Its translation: CASSLLRTDTQYF.

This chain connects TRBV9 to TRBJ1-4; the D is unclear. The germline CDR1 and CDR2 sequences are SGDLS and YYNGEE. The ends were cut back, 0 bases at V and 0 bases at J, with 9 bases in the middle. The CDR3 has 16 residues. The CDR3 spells CASSVAPTATNEKLFF. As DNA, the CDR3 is TGTGCCAGCAGCGTAGCACCGACTGCAACTAATGAAAAACTGTTTTTT. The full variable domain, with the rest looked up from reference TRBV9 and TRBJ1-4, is DSGVTQTPKHLITATGQRVTLRCSPRSGDLSVYWYQQSLDQGLQFLIQYYNGEERAKGNILERFSAQQFPDLHSELNLSSLELGDSALYFCASSVAPTATNEKLFFGSGTQLSVL.

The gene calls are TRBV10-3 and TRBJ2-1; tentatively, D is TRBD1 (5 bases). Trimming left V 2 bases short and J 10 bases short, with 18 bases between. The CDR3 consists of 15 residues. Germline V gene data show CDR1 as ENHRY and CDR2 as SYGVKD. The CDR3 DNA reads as TGTGCCATCAGTGAGAAGCTGTCACAGGCGAAGGAGCAGTTCTTC. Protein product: CAISEKLSQAKEQFF.

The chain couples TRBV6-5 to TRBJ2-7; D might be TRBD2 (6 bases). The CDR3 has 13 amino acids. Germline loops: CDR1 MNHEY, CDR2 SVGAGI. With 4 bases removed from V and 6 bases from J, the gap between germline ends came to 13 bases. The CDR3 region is CASSLTGRLEQYF. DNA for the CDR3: TGTGCCAGCAGTTTGACGGGGAGGCTCGAGCAGTACTTC.

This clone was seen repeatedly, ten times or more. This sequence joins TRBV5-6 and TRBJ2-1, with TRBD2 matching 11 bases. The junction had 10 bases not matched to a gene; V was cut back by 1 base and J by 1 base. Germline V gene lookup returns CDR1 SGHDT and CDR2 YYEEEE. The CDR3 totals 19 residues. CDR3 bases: TGTGCCAGCAGCTTGATTGTAGCGGGAGGGCCGCCGTCCTACAATGAGCAGTTCTTC. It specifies CASSLIVAGGPPSYNEQFF.

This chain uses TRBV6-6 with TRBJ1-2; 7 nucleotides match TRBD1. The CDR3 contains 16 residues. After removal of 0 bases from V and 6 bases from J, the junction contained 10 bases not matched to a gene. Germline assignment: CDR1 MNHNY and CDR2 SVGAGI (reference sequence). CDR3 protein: CASSYSNRDRQNGYTF. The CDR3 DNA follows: TGTGCCAGCAGTTACTCAAACCGGGACAGACAAAATGGCTACACCTTC.